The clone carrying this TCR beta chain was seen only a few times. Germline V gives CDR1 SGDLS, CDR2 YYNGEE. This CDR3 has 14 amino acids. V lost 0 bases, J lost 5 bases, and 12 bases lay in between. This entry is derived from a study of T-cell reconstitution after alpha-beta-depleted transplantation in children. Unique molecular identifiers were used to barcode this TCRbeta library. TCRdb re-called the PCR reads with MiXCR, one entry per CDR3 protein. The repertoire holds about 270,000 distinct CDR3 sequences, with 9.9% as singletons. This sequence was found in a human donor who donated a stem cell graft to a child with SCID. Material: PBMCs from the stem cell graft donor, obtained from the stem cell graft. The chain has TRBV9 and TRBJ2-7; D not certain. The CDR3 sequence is CASSVGSSFNEQYF. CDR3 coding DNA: TGTGCCAGCAGCGTAGGTAGTAGCTTTAACGAGCAGTACTTC.